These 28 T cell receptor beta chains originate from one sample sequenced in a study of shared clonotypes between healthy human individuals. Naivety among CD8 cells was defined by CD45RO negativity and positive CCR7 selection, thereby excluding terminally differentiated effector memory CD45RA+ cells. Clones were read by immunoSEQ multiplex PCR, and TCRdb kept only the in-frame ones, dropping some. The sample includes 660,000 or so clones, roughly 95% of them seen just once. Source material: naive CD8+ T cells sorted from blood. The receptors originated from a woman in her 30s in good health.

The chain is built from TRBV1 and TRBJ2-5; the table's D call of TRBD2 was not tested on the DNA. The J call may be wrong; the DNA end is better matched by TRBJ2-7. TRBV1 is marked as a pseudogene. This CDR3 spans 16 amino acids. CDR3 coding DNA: TGCACCAGCAGCCAGTCAGGACTAGCGGGACTCTACGAGCAGTACTTC. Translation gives CTSSQSGLAGLYEQYF.

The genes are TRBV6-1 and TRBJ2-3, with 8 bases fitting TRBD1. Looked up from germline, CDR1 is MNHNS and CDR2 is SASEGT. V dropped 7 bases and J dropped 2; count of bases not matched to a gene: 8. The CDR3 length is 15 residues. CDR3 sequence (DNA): TGTGCCAGCACTTGGACAGGGTCCATCACAGATACGCAGTATTTT. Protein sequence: CASTWTGSITDTQYF.

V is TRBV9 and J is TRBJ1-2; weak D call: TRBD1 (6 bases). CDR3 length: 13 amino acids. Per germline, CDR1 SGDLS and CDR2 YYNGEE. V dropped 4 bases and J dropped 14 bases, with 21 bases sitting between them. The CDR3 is CASSSSSGARLTF. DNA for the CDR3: TGTGCCAGCAGCTCATCATCGGGGGCCCGACTAACCTTC.

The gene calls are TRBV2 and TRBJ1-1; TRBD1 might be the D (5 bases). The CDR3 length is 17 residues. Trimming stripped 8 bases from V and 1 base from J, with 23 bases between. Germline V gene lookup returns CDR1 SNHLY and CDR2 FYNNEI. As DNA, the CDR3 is TGTGCCAGCCTCCGGGCAACAACGGGACCGGGGAACACTGAAGCTTTCTTT. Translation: CASLRATTGPGNTEAFF.

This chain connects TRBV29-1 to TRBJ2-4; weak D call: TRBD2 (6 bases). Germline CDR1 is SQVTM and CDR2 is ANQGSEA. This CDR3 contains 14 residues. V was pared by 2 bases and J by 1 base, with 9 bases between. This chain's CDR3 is CSVEPRGAKNIQYF. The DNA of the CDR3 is TGCAGCGTTGAACCCCGGGGGGCCAAAAACATTCAGTACTTC.

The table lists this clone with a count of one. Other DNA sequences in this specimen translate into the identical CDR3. The CDR3 nucleotides read TGTGCCAGCCGTCCCGGGACAGGGACCGGGGAGCTGTTTTTT. Translation: CASRPGTGTGELFF. The V gene is TRBV27, the J gene TRBJ2-2; 9 bases are a match to TRBD1. This CDR3 has 14 amino acids. The germline CDR1 and CDR2 sequences are MNHEY and SMNVEV (reference sequence). J gave up 5 bases and V 8 bases, and 6 bases lay outside the gene matches.

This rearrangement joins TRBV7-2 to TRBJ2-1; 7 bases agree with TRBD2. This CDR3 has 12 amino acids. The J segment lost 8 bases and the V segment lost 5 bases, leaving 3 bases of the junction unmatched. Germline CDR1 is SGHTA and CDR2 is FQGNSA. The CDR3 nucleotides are TGTGCCAGCAGCGCCGCGGGAGATGAGCAGTTCTTC. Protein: CASSAAGDEQFF.

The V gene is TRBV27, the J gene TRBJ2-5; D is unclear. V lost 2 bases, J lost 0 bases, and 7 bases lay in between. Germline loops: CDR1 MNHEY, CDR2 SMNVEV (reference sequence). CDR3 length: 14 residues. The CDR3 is CASSLNIHQETQYF. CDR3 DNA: TGTGCCAGCAGTTTAAACATACACCAAGAGACCCAGTACTTC.

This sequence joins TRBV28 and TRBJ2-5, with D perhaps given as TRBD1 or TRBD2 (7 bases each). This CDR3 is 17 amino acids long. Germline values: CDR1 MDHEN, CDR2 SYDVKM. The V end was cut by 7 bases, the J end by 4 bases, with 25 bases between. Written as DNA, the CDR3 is TGTGCCAGCACCGAGGGGGCAGCGGGGCGCTTAGGAGAGACCCAGTACTTC. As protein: CASTEGAAGRLGETQYF.

Here the CDR3 reads CASSFSGGRDEQYF. The CDR3 nucleotides are TGTGCCAGCTCCTTCTCAGGGGGTCGGGACGAGCAGTACTTC. The rearrangement joins TRBV6-6 to TRBJ2-7; 7 bases agree with TRBD1. V lost 8 bases and J lost 5; bases outside the gene matches: 12. Germline CDR1 is MNHNY and CDR2 is SVGAGI (reference sequence). The CDR3 consists of 14 residues.

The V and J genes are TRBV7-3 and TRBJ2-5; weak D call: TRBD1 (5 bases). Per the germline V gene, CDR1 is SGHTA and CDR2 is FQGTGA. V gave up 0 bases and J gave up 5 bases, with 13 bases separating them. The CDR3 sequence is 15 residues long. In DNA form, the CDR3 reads TGTGCCAGCAGCTTAACTCAGGGAACTCGGGAGACCCAGTACTTC. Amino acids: CASSLTQGTRETQYF.

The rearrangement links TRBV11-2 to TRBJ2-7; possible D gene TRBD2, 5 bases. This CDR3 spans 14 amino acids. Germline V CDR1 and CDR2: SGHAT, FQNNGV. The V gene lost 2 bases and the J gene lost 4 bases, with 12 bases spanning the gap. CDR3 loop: CASSLRGSGYEQYF. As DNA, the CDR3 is TGTGCCAGCAGCTTACGGGGTTCTGGATACGAGCAGTACTTC. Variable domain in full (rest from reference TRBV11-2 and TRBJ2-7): EAGVAQSPRYKIIEKRQSVAFWCNPISGHATLYWYQQILGQGPKLLIQFQNNGVVDDSQLPKDRFSAERLKGVDSTLKIQPAKLEDSAVYLCASSLRGSGYEQYFGPGTRLTVT.

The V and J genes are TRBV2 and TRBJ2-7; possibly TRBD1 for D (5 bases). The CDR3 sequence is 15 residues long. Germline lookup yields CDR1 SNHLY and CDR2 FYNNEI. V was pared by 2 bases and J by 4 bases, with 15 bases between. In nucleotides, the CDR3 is TGTGCCAGCAGTGAACCCCGGACAAATCCGTACGAGCAGTACTTC. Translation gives CASSEPRTNPYEQYF.

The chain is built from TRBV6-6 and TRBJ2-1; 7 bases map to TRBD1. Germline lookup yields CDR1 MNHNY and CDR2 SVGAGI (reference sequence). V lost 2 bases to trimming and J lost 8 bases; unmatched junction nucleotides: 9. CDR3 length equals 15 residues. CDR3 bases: TGTGCCAGCAGTTACGTGGGACAGTCGATCGATGAGCAGTTCTTC. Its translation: CASSYVGQSIDEQFF.

The CDR3 loop reads CASSLSVQDTEAFF. DNA for the CDR3: TGTGCCAGCAGTTTATCGGTTCAGGACACTGAAGCTTTCTTT. J is TRBJ1-1 and V is TRBV27, with no clear D. V was shortened by 0 bases and J by 3 bases, with 8 bases between the two germline ends. This CDR3 comprises 14 residues. Germline CDR1 and CDR2: MNHEY and SMNVEV (reference sequence).

In DNA form, the CDR3 reads TGTGCCACCTCCCCCGGGACAGAGGACTTGAGAGCCTACAATGAGCAGTTCTTC. As protein: CATSPGTEDLRAYNEQFF. The gene calls are TRBV7-9 and TRBJ2-1; 7 nucleotides align to TRBD1. The CDR3 totals 18 residues. After removal of 10 bases from V and 2 bases from J, the junction contained 20 bases not matched to a gene. CDR1 is SEHNR and CDR2 is FQNEAQ in the germline V gene (reference sequence).

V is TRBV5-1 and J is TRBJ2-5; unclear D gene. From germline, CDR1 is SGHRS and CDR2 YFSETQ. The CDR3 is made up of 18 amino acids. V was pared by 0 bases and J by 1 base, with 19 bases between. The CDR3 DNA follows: TGCGCCAGCAGCTTGGCCACAGTTCTTGCCCAGCCCCAAGAGACCCAGTACTTC. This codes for CASSLATVLAQPQETQYF.

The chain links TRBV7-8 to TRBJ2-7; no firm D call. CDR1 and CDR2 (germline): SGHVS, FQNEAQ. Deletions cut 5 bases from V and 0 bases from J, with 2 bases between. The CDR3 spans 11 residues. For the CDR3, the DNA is TGTGCCAGCAGCCACTCCTACGAGCAGTACTTC. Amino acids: CASSHSYEQYF.

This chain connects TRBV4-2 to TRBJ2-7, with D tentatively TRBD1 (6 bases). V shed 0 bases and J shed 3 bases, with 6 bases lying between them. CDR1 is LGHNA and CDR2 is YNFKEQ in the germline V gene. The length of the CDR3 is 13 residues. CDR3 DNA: TGTGCCAGCAGCCAAGAGACAGGCTACGAGCAGTACTTC. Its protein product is CASSQETGYEQYF.

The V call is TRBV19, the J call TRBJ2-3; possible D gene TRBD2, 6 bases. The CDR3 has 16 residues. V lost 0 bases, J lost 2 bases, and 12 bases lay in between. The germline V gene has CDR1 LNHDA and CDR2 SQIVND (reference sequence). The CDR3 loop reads CASSIDGSGNTDTQYF. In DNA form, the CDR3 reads TGTGCCAGTAGTATAGACGGTAGCGGAAACACAGATACGCAGTATTTT.

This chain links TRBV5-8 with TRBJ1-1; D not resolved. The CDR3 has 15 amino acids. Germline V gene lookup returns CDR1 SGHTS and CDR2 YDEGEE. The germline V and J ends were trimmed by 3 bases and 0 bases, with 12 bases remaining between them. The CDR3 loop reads CASSSYTEMNTEAFF. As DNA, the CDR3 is TGTGCCAGCAGCTCTTACACCGAAATGAACACTGAAGCTTTCTTT.

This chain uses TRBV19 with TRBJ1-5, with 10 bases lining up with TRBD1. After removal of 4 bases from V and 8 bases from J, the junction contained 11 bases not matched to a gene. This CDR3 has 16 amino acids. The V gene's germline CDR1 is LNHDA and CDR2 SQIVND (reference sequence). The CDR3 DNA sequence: TGTGCCAGTAGTAGGCCGGGACAGGGGCCGGGGAAGCCCCAGCATTTT. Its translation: CASSRPGQGPGKPQHF.

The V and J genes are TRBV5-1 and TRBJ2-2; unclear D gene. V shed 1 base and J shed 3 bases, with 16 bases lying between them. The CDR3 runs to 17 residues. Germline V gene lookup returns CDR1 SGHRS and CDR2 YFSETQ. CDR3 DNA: TGCGCCAGCAGCTTGTTCCCGGATAAGAAGGACACCGGGGAGCTGTTTTTT. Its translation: CASSLFPDKKDTGELFF.

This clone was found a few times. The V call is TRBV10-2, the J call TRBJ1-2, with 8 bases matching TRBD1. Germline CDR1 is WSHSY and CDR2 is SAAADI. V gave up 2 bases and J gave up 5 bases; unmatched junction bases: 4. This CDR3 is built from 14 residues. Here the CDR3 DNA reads TGCGCCAGCAGTGAGCCGGACAGGGTATATGGCTACACCTTC. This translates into CASSEPDRVYGYTF.

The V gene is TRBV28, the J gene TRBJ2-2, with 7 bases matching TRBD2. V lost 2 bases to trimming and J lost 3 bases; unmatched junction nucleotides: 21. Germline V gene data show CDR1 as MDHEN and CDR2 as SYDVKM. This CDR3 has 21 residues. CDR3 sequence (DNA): TGTGCCAGCAGTTTAGGGCCCTTGGCGGGAGTGACCAAAAATTACACCGGGGAGCTGTTTTTT. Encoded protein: CASSLGPLAGVTKNYTGELFF.

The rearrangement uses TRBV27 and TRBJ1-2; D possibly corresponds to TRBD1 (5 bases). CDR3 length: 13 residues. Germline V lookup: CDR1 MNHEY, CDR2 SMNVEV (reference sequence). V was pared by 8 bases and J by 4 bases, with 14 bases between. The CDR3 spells CASGADTIYGYTF. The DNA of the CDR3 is TGTGCCAGCGGGGCGGACACGATCTATGGCTACACCTTC.

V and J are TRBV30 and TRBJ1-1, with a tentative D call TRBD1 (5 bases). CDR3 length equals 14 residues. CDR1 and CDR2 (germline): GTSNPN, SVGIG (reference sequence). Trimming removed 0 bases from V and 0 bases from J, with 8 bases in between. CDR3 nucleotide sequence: TGTGCCTGGAGTGTGGGACGGATGAACACTGAAGCTTTCTTT. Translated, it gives CAWSVGRMNTEAFF.

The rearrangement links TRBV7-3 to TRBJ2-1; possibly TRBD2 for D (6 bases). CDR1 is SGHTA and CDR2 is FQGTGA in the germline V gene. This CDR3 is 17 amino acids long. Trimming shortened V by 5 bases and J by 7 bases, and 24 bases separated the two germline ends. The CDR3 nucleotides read TGTGCCAGCAGCCCGACTTTCGGGGACTCAAAGGGTAATGAGCAGTTCTTC. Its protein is CASSPTFGDSKGNEQFF.